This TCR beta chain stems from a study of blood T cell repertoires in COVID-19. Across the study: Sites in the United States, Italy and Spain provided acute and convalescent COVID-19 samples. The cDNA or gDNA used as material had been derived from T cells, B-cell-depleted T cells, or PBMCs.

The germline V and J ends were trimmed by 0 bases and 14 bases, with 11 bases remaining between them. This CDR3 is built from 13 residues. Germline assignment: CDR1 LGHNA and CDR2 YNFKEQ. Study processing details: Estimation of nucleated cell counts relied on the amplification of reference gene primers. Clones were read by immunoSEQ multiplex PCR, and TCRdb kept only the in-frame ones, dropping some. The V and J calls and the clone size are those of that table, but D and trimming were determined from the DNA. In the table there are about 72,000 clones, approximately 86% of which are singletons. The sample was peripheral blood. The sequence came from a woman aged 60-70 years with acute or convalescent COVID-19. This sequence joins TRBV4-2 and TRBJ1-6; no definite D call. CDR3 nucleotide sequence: TGTGCCAGCAGCCAAGATAAGGGCGGGACCCTCCACTTT. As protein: CASSQDKGGTLHF.